The present TCR beta chain was sequenced within a study of T-cell reconstitution after alpha-beta-depleted transplantation in children. The library targeted TCRbeta and was prepared with unique molecular identifiers. Via MiXCR, TCRdb re-called the PCR reads, giving one row per CDR3 protein. The sample holds some 200,000 distinct CDR3 sequences, about 8.4% seen once. The length of the CDR3 is 15 residues. Germline trimming cut 0 bases from V and 5 bases from J; bases unmatched to any gene: 4. CDR1 and CDR2 from the germline V gene are LNHNV and YYDKDF (reference sequence). Study observations and caveats: Newly generated T cells supplied most T-cell counts and diversity one year post-transplant. Reportedly, only several hundred clones from non-depleted graft cells drove alpha-beta T-cell counts at about two months. After transplant, high TCRbeta diversity at day 60 in some patients arose from surviving recipient T cells and thymic progenitors.

In regard to this clonotype: The antigen remains unidentified.

The chain links TRBV15 to TRBJ1-5, with 7 bases that match TRBD1. This TCR came from a male patient between 2 and 15 years old who had a stem cell transplant for acute myeloid leukemia, so the T cells may come from the graft donor. This material consisted of PBMCs, mostly from graft donor cells, taken 360 days after TCRalphabeta/CD19-depleted stem cell transplant. The CDR3 reads CATSRDRDRYQPQHF. The CDR3 DNA is TGTGCCACCAGCAGAGATAGGGACAGATATCAGCCCCAGCATTTT.